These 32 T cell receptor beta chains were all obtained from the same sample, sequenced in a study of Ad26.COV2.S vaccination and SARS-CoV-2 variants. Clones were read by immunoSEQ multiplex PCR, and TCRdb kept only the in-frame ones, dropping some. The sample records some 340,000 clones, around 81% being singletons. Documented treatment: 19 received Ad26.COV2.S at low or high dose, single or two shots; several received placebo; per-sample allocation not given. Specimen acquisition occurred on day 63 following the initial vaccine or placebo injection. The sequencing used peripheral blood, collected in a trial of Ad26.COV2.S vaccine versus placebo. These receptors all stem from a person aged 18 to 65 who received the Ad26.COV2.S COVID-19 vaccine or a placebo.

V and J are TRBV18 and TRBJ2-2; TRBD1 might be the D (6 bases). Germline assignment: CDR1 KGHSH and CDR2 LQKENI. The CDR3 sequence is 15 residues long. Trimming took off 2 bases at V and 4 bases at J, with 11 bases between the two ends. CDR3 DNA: TGTGCCAGCTCACCAGCAGGGGTAGCCACCGGGGAGCTGTTTTTT. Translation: CASSPAGVATGELFF.

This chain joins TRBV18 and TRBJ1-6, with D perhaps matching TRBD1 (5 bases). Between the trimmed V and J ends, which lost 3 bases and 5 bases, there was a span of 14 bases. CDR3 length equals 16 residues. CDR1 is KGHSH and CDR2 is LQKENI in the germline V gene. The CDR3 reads CASSPSTGGDNSPLHF. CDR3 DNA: TGTGCCAGCTCACCTTCGACTGGGGGTGATAATTCACCCCTCCACTTT.

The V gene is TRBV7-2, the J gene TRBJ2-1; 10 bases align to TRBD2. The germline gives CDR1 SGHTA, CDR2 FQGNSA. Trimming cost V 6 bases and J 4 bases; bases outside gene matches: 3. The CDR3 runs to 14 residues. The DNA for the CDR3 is TGTGCCAGCAGAAGCGGGGGGGATTACAATGAGCAGTTCTTC. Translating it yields CASRSGGDYNEQFF.

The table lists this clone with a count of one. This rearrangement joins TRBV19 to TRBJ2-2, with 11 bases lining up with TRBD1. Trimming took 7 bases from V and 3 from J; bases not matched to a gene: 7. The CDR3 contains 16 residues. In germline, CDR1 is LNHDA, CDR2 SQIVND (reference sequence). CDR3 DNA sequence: TGTGCCAGTACCGCCGGACAGGGGGCTTACACCGGGGAGCTGTTTTTT. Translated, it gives CASTAGQGAYTGELFF.

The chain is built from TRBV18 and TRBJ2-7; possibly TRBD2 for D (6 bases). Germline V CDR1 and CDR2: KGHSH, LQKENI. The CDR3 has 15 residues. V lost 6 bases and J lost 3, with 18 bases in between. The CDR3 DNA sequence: TGTGCCAGCTCCCCCGGAGGGAACCCAGACTACGAGCAGTACTTC. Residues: CASSPGGNPDYEQYF.

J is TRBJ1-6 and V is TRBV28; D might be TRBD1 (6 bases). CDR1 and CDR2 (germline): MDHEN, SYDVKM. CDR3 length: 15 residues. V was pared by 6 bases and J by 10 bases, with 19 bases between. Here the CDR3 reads CASRIKQGSRSPLHF. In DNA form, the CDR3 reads TGTGCCAGCAGAATCAAACAGGGTTCTCGCTCACCCCTCCACTTT.

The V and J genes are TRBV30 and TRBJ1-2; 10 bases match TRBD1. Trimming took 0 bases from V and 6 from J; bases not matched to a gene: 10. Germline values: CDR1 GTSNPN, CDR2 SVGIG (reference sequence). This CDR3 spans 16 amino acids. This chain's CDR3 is CAWSVGETGGADGYTF. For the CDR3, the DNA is TGTGCCTGGAGTGTAGGCGAGACAGGGGGCGCCGATGGCTACACCTTC.

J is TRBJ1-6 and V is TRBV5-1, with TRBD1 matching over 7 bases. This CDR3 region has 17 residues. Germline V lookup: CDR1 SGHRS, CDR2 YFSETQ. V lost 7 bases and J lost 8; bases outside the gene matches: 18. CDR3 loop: CASAAGTVSIRDSPLHF. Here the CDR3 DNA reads TGCGCCAGCGCCGCCGGGACAGTATCCATTCGGGATTCACCCCTCCACTTT.

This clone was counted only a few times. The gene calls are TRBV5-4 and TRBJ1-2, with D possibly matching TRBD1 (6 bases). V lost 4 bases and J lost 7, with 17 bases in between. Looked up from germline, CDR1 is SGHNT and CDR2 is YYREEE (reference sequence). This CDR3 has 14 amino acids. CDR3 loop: CASSHFGQTSGYTF. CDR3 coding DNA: TGTGCCAGCAGCCATTTCGGACAGACTTCTGGCTACACCTTC.

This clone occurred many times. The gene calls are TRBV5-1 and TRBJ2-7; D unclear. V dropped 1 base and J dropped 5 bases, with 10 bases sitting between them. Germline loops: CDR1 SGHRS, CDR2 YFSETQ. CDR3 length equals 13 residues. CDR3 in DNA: TGCGCCAGCAGCTTGTCGCCCGCGGACGAGCAGTACTTC. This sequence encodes CASSLSPADEQYF. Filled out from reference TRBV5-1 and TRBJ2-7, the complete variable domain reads KAGVTQTPRYLIKTRGQQVTLSCSPISGHRSVSWYQQTPGQGLQFLFEYFSETQRNKGNFPGRFSGRQFSNSRSEMNVSTLELGDSALYLCASSLSPADEQYFGPGTRLTVT.

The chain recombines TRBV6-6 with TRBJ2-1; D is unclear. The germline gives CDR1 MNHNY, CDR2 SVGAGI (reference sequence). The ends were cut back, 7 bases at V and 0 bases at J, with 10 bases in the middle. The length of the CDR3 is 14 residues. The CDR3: CASKTESSYNEQFF. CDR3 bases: TGTGCCAGCAAAACGGAGAGCTCCTACAATGAGCAGTTCTTC.

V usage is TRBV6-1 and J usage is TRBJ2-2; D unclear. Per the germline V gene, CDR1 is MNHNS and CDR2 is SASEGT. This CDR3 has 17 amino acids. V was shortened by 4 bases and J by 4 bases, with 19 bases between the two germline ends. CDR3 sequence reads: CASSAGPILYSTGELFF. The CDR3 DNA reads TGTGCCAGCAGTGCCGGACCGATTCTATATTCCACCGGGGAGCTGTTTTTT.

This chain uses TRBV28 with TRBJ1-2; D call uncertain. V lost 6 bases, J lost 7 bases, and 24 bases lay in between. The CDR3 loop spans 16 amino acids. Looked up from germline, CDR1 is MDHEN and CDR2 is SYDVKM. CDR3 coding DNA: TGTGCCAGCAGGATCCGCCCCCCCGGGGTTTTATCTGGCTACACCTTC. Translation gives CASRIRPPGVLSGYTF.

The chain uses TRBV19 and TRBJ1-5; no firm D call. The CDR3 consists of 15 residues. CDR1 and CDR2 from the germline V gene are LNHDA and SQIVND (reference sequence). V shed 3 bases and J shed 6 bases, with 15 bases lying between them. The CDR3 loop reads CASSIKKGVRQPQHF. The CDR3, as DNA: TGTGCCAGTAGTATTAAGAAGGGTGTACGTCAGCCCCAGCATTTT.

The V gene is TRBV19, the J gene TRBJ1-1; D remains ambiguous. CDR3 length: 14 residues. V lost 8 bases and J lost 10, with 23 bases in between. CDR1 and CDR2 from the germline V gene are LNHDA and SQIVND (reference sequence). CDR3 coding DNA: TGTGCCAGTCGTCTCAAACCGGGCTTCCATCCAGCTTTCTTT. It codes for CASRLKPGFHPAFF.

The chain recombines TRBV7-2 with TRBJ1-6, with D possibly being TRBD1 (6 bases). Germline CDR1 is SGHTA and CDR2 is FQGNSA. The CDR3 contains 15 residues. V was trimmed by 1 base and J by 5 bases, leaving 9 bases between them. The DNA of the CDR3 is TGTGCCAGCAGCTTAGGGAACAGGGATAATTCACCCCTCCACTTT. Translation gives CASSLGNRDNSPLHF.

The CDR3 sequence is CASSEAGTGPGNTIYF. CDR3 bases: TGTGCCAGCAGTGAAGCCGGGACAGGGCCTGGAAACACCATATATTTT. The genes are TRBV6-1 and TRBJ1-3; 9 bases are a match to TRBD1. CDR1 is MNHNS and CDR2 is SASEGT in the germline V gene. This CDR3 region has 16 residues. J gave up 2 bases and V 0 bases, and 2 bases lay outside the gene matches.

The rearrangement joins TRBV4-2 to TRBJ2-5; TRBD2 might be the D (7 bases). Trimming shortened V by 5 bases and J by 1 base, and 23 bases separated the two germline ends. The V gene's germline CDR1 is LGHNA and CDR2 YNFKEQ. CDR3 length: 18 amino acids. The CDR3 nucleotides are TGTGCCAGCAGCAACAGGCGGTATCGGGGGGCCGTCCAAGAGACCCAGTACTTC. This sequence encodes CASSNRRYRGAVQETQYF.

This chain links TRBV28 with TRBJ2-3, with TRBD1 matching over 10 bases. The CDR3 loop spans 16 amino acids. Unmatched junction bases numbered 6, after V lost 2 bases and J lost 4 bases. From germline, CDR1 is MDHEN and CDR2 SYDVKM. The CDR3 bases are TGTGCCAGCAGTTTAGGGACAGGGGTTGGGGCAGATACGCAGTATTTT. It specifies CASSLGTGVGADTQYF.

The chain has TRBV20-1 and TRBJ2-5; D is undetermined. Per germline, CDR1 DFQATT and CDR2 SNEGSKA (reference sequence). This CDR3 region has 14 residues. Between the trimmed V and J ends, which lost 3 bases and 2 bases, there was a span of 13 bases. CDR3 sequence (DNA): TGCAGTGCTAGTCCGAGGACCGGTCAAGAGACCCAGTACTTC. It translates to CSASPRTGQETQYF.

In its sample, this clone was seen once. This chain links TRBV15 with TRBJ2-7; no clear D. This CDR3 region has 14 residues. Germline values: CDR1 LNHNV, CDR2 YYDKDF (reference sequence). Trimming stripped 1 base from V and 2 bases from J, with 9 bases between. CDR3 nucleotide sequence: TGTGCCACCAGCAGAGGTGACGGTCCCTACGAGCAGTACTTC. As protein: CATSRGDGPYEQYF.

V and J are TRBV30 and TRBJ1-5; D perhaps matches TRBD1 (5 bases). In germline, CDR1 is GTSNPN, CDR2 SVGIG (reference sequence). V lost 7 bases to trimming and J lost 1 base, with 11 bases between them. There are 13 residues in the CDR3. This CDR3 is CAYSWDSNQPQHF. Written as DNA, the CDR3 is TGTGCCTATTCATGGGACAGCAATCAGCCCCAGCATTTT.

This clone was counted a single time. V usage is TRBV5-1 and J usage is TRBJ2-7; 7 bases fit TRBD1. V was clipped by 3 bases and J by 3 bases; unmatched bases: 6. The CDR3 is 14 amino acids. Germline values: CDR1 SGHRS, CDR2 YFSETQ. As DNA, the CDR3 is TGCGCCAGCAGCTCCTCGGGACAGAACTACGAGCAGTACTTC. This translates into CASSSSGQNYEQYF.

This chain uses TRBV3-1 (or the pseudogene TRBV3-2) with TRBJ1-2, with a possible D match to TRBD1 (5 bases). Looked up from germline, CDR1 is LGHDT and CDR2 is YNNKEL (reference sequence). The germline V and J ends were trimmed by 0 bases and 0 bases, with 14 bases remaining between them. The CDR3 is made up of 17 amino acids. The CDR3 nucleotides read TGTGCCAGCAGCCAAGATAGTCGGGGGGATTCTAACTATGGCTACACCTTC. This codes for CASSQDSRGDSNYGYTF.

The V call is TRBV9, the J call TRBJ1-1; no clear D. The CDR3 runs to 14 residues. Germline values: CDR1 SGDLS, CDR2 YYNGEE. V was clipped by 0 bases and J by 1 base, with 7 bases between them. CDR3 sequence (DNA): TGTGCCAGCAGCGTAGCTACAAAGAACACTGAAGCTTTCTTT. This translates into CASSVATKNTEAFF.

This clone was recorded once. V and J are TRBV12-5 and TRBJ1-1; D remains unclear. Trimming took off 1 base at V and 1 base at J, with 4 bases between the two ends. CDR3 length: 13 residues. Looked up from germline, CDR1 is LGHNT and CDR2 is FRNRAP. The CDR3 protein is CASGLEGNTEAFF. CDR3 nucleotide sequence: TGTGCTAGTGGTTTGGAGGGGAACACTGAAGCTTTCTTT.

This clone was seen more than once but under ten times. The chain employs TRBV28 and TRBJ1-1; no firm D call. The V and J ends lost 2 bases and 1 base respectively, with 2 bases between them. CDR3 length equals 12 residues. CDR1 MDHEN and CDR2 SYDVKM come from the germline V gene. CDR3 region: CASSLRNTEAFF. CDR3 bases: TGTGCCAGCAGTTTAAGGAACACTGAAGCTTTCTTT.

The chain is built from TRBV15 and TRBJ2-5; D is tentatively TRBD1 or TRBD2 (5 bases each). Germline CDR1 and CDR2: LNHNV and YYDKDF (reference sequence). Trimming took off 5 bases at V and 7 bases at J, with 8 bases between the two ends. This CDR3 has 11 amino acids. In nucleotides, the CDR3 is TGTGCCACCAGCCTTGGGGGGACCCAGTACTTC. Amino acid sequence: CATSLGGTQYF.

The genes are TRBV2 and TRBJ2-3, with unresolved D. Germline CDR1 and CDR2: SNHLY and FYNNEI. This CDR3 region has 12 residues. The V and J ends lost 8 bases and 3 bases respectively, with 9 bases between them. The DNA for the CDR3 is TGTGCCAGCTCAGTCGGAACAGATACGCAGTATTTT. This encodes CASSVGTDTQYF.

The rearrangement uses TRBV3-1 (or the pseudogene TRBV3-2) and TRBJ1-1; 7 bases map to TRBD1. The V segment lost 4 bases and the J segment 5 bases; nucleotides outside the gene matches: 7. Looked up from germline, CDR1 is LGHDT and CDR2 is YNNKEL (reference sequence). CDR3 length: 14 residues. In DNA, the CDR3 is TGTGCCAGCAGCCTAGGGGGCAGGAGGACTGAAGCTTTCTTT. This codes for CASSLGGRRTEAFF.

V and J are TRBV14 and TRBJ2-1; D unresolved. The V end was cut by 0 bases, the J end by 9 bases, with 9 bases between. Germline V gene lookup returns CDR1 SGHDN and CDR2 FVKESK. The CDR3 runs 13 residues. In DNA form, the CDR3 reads TGTGCCAGCAGCCAAGAGTTGTGGGGTGAGCAGTTCTTC. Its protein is CASSQELWGEQFF.

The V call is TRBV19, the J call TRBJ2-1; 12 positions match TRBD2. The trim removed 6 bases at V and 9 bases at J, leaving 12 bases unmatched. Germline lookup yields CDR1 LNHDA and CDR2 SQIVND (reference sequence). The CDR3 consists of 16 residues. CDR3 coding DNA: TGTGCCAGTAGGTGGCTGGCTAGCGGGGGGGCCACTGAGCAGTTCTTC. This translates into CASRWLASGGATEQFF.